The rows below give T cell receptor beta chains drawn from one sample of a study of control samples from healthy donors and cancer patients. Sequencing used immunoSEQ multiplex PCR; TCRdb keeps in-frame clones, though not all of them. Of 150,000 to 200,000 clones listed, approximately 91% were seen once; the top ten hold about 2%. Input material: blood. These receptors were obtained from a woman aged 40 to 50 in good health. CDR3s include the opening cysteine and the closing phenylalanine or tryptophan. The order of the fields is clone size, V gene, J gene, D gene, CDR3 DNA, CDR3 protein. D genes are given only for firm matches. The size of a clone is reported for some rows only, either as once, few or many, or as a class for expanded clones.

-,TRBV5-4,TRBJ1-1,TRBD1,TGTGCCAGCAGCTCGCTGACAGGGGGTGACACTGAAGCTTTCTTT,CASSSLTGGDTEAFF
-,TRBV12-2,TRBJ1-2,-,TGTGCAAGTCGCTTAGCGCAGGAGAGGACAGAACGTCCCTCTTATGGCTACACCTTC,CASRLAQERTERPSYGYTF
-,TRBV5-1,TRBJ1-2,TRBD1,TGCGCCAGCAGCCCTGGGACAGGGGGCGGATATGGCTACACCTTC,CASSPGTGGGYGYTF
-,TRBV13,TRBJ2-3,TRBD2,TGTGCCAGCAGCTCAGCGGGGGACGGGACAGATACGCAGTATTTT,CASSSAGDGTDTQYF
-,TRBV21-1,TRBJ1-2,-,TGTGCCAGCAAGACAGGGCTCGGGTATGGCTACACCTTC,CASKTGLGYGYTF
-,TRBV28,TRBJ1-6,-,TGTGCCAGCGGCCCTATGGGGGAAGGGTCACCCCTCCACTTT,CASGPMGEGSPLHF
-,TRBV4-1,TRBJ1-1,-,TGCGCCAGCAGCCACCAGGAGGCAGGTTGGGTCGCTGAAGCTTTCTTT,CASSHQEAGWVAEAFF
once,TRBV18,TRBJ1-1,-,TGTGCCAGCTCACCACTGCCAGGGATGAAGGCTGAAGCTTTCTTT,CASSPLPGMKAEAFF
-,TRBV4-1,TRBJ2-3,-,TGCGCCAGCAGCCAAGATGGGCGGGGCACAGATACGCAGTATTTT,CASSQDGRGTDTQYF
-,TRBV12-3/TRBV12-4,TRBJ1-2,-,TGTGCCAGCAGTTCGGGCCTTGGCTACACCTTC,CASSSGLGYTF
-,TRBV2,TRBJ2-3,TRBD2,TGTGCCAGCAGGGTCCAGGGACTAGCATTGGCAGATACGCAGTATTTT,CASRVQGLALADTQYF
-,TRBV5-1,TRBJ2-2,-,TGCGCCAGCAGGTCGTGGGGGGCGCGGAACACCGGGGAGCTGTTTTTT,CASRSWGARNTGELFF
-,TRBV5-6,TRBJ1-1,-,TGTGCCAGCAGCTTATACACTGAAGCTTTCTTT,CASSLYTEAFF
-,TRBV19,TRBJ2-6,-,TGTGCCAGTAGCCTCGTCGGCTCTGGGGCCAACGTCCTGACTTTC,CASSLVGSGANVLTF
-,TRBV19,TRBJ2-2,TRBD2,TGTGCCAGTAGTACCCCCCTAGCGGGGGGCACCGGGGAGCTGTTTTTT,CASSTPLAGGTGELFF
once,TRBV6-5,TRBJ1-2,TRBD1,TGTGCCAGCAGTTACGGGACAGGGAGTGGCTACACCTTC,CASSYGTGSGYTF
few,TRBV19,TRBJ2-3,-,TGTGCCAGTAGTATCGGGCAGGACACAGATACGCAGTATTTT,CASSIGQDTDTQYF
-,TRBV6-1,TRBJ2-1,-,TGTGCCAGCAGTGAAACGAACAATGAGCAGTTCTTC,CASSETNNEQFF
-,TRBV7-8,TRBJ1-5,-,TGTGCCAGCAGCTTATCTCGGCAGCTCCGTCAGCCCCAGCATTTT,CASSLSRQLRQPQHF
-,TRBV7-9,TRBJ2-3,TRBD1,TGTGCCAGCAGCTTAGAGGGGGCTGGGGATACGCAGTATTTT,CASSLEGAGDTQYF
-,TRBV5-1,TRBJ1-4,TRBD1,TGCGCCAGCAGCTTGGGGGTGAGTCCGGGGACAGCGAATGAAAAACTGTTTTTT,CASSLGVSPGTANEKLFF
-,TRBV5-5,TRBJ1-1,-,TGTGCCAGCAGCTTCGGCCTTGGAGGGGGCACTGAAGCTTTCTTT,CASSFGLGGGTEAFF
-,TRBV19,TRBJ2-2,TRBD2,TGTGCCAGTAGTCCCCTATATGGCGGGGGGGCAATGACCGGGGAGCTGTTTTTT,CASSPLYGGGAMTGELFF
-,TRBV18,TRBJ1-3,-,TGTGCCAGCTCTTATACTGGGGGAGGCCCTGGAAACACCATATATTTT,CASSYTGGGPGNTIYF
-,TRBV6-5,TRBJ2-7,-,TGTGCCAGCAGTTTCCAGGGTCTATCCTACGAGCAGTACTTC,CASSFQGLSYEQYF
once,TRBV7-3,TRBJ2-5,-,TGTGCCAGCAGCCTGGGGTATCAAGAGACCCAGTACTTC,CASSLGYQETQYF
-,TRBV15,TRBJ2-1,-,TGTGCCACCAGCAGAGGGACAAGCAGCTACAATGAGCAGTTCTTC,CATSRGTSSYNEQFF
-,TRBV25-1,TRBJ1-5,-,TGTGCCAGCAGTCAGATGGAAGTCAATCAGCCCCAGCATTTT,CASSQMEVNQPQHF
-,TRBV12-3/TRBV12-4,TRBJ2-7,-,TGTGCCAGCAGTCCCGGGTACTCCTACGAGCAGTACTTC,CASSPGYSYEQYF
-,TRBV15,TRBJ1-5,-,TGTGCCACCAGCAGAGAGCGTAATAGCAATCAGCCCCAGCATTTT,CATSRERNSNQPQHF
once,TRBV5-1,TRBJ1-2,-,TGCGCCAGCAGCGCCGGAGGGATGTTGGGCTACACCTTC,CASSAGGMLGYTF
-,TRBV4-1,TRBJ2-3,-,TGCGCCAGCAGCCGCTTAGGGCTCCGCACAGATACGCAGTATTTT,CASSRLGLRTDTQYF
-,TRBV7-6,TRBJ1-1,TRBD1,TGTGCCAGCAGCCACCGGACAGGCGTGAACACTGAAGCTTTCTTT,CASSHRTGVNTEAFF
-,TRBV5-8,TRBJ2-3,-,TGTGCCAGCAGCTTGCGGCGGGGCACAGATACGCAGTATTTT,CASSLRRGTDTQYF
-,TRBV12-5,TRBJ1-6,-,TGTGCTAGTGGTTTGGTAGGGGGATTCTCCTATAATTCACCCCTCCACTTT,CASGLVGGFSYNSPLHF
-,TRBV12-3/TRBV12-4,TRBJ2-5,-,TGTGCCAGCAGTTTGACAGAGACCCAGTACTTC,CASSLTETQYF
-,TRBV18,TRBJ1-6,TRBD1,TGTGCCAGCTCACCAGGGACAGGGGGATCACCCCTCCACTTT,CASSPGTGGSPLHF
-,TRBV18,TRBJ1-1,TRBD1,TGTGCCAGCTCACCCCGACAGGGGCACACTGAAGCTTTCTTT,CASSPRQGHTEAFF
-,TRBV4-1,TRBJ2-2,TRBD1,TGCGCCAGCAGCCAGGGGACAGGGGCGCATACCGGGGAGCTGTTTTTT,CASSQGTGAHTGELFF
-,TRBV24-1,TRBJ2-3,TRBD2,TGTGCCACCAGGGCTAGCGGGAACACAGATACGCAGTATTTT,CATRASGNTDTQYF
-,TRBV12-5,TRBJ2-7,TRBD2,TGTGCTAGTGGTCCCCGTGATAGCGGGGGGTCGACCTACGAGCAGTACTTC,CASGPRDSGGSTYEQYF
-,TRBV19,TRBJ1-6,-,TGTGCCAGTAGGGGGACGGAGCACTCCTATAATTCACCCCTCCACTTT,CASRGTEHSYNSPLHF
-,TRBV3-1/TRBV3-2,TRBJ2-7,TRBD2,TGTGCCAGCAGCCGAGGGACTAGCCCGGGGTACGAGCAGTACTTC,CASSRGTSPGYEQYF
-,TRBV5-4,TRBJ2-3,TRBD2,TGTGCCAGCAGCTCCGGGGGGGCAGGCACAGATACGCAGTATTTT,CASSSGGAGTDTQYF
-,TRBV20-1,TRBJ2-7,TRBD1,TGCAGTGCTACCAGACAGGGCGATCTGTACTTC,CSATRQGDLYF
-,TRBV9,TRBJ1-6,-,TGTGCCAGCAGCGTAGGCACGAATTCACCCCTCCACTTT,CASSVGTNSPLHF
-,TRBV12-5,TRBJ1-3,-,TGTGCTAGTGGTTTGGCACGGGACGGTGGAAACACCATATATTTT,CASGLARDGGNTIYF
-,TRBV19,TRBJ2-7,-,TGTGCCAGTAGTATTTATGGGAGCTCCTACGAGCAGTACTTC,CASSIYGSSYEQYF
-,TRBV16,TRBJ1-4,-,TGTGCCAGCAGCCAATACAGCGACCCTAATGAAAAACTGTTTTTT,CASSQYSDPNEKLFF
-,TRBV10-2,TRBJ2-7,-,TGCGCCAGCAATCCGGGACGAGGCTACGAGCAGTACTTC,CASNPGRGYEQYF
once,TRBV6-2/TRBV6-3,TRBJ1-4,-,TGTGCCAGCAGTTACGGGGACCAGGGAGGTGAAAAACTGTTTTTT,CASSYGDQGGEKLFF
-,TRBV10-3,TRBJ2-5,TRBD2,TGTGCCATCAGTGAAGGTGGTCGGCAGGGAGGGGAGACCCAGTACTTC,CAISEGGRQGGETQYF
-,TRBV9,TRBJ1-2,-,TGTGCCAGCAGCGTAGCGGGCTATGGCTACACCTTC,CASSVAGYGYTF
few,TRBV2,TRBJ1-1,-,TGTGCCAGCAGTGCATCAGGGTTCACTGAAGCTTTCTTT,CASSASGFTEAFF